The clone carrying this TCR beta chain was detected a few times. Its antigen is not identified. The data stem from a study of beta chain features in type 1 diabetes. Whole-study results and caveats: More deletions and fewer insertions at VDJ junctions were seen in type 1 diabetes patients. Shortening of TCRB CDR3s, moderate but significant, appeared in all four CD4+ subsets of Type 1 diabetes patients.

V gave up 3 bases and J gave up 0 bases, with 9 bases separating them. This CDR3 contains 14 residues. The germline gives CDR1 SGHRS, CDR2 YFSETQ. Expressed TCRB transcripts got sequenced, as all isolated RNA was reverse transcribed. The protocol was immunoSEQ multiplex PCR, while the TCRdb copy is restricted to in-frame clones and leaves out a portion. In the table there are 900,000 or so clones, 15% to 20% of which are singletons. This clonotype originated in a woman aged 18-30 years in good health. The chain combines TRBV5-1 with TRBJ2-5, with a tentative D call TRBD1 (5 bases). Sequenced sample: naive CD4+ T cells from blood. The CDR3 spells CASSSSGNQETQYF. CDR3 sequence (DNA): TGCGCCAGCAGCTCTTCAGGGAACCAAGAGACCCAGTACTTC.